This is a list of T cell receptor beta chains from one sample in a study of blood T cell repertoires in COVID-19. Libraries were prepared by immunoSEQ multiplex PCR; TCRdb keeps only in-frame clonotypes and omits some of them. The sample carries tens of thousands of clones, over 65% recorded once. What was sequenced was peripheral blood. The receptors here all came from a woman in her 70s with acute or convalescent COVID-19. Each CDR3 is given without its conserved first and last residue. Fields, in order: J gene, D gene, V gene, CDR3 protein. D genes are given only for firm matches.

j_gene: TRBJ2-5
d_gene: -
v_gene: TRBV5-4
CDR3aa: ASSLSEGAGGKETQY

j_gene: TRBJ1-1
d_gene: -
v_gene: TRBV9
CDR3aa: ASSVVWSMNTEAF

j_gene: TRBJ2-7
d_gene: -
v_gene: TRBV30
CDR3aa: AWSVSSVSTVEQY

j_gene: TRBJ2-2
d_gene: TRBD2
v_gene: TRBV5-1
CDR3aa: ASSLRLAGGIDTGELF

j_gene: TRBJ1-1
d_gene: TRBD1
v_gene: TRBV18
CDR3aa: ASSPPRTGRRDTEAF

j_gene: TRBJ2-5
d_gene: -
v_gene: TRBV15
CDR3aa: ATSVSQGRGETQY

j_gene: TRBJ1-2
d_gene: TRBD1
v_gene: TRBV5-8
CDR3aa: ASVPQDRADYGYT

j_gene: TRBJ2-7
d_gene: TRBD2
v_gene: TRBV6-2/TRBV6-3
CDR3aa: ASSSTSGSLNEQY

j_gene: TRBJ1-2
d_gene: -
v_gene: TRBV3-1/TRBV3-2
CDR3aa: ASSQDFGNYGYT

j_gene: TRBJ1-4
d_gene: -
v_gene: TRBV6-5
CDR3aa: ASTRVHNEKLF

j_gene: TRBJ2-3
d_gene: TRBD1
v_gene: TRBV2
CDR3aa: ASSARDRVVRDTQY

j_gene: TRBJ1-6
d_gene: -
v_gene: TRBV27
CDR3aa: ASRLGAQNSPLH

j_gene: TRBJ2-3
d_gene: TRBD1
v_gene: TRBV6-5
CDR3aa: ASRRQGLGDTQY

j_gene: TRBJ1-3
d_gene: TRBD1
v_gene: TRBV7-2
CDR3aa: ASSSSGQGNTIY

j_gene: TRBJ1-2
d_gene: -
v_gene: TRBV19
CDR3aa: ASSRMQRDTYGYT

j_gene: TRBJ2-3
d_gene: TRBD2
v_gene: TRBV19
CDR3aa: ASSMKAGGDTQY

j_gene: TRBJ1-6
d_gene: TRBD1
v_gene: TRBV5-1
CDR3aa: ASSDLQGKGSPLH

j_gene: TRBJ2-3
d_gene: TRBD1
v_gene: TRBV2
CDR3aa: ASSVDRAPDTQY

j_gene: TRBJ2-2
d_gene: TRBD2
v_gene: TRBV19
CDR3aa: ASSWTSGIPGELF

j_gene: TRBJ1-4
d_gene: -
v_gene: TRBV28
CDR3aa: ASSTKGATNEKLF

j_gene: TRBJ2-3
d_gene: -
v_gene: TRBV7-2
CDR3aa: ASSLDRYTDTQY

j_gene: TRBJ2-3
d_gene: -
v_gene: TRBV7-2
CDR3aa: ASKQRAQGRSSTDTQY

j_gene: TRBJ2-1
d_gene: -
v_gene: TRBV4-1
CDR3aa: ASSQVRDWTYNEQF

j_gene: TRBJ1-2
d_gene: TRBD1
v_gene: TRBV5-4
CDR3aa: ASSLGTGIYT

j_gene: TRBJ2-2
d_gene: -
v_gene: TRBV27
CDR3aa: ASSLAANTGELF

j_gene: TRBJ1-5
d_gene: -
v_gene: TRBV6-1
CDR3aa: ASSEAGFNQPQH

j_gene: TRBJ2-1
d_gene: -
v_gene: TRBV6-2/TRBV6-3
CDR3aa: ASSYSPRNQGQF

j_gene: TRBJ1-6
d_gene: -
v_gene: TRBV5-6
CDR3aa: ASSPVRTPSPLH

j_gene: TRBJ2-7
d_gene: -
v_gene: TRBV11-1
CDR3aa: ASSLDQDIHEQY

j_gene: TRBJ2-7
d_gene: TRBD2
v_gene: TRBV7-9
CDR3aa: ASSFSGTAYEQY

j_gene: TRBJ2-7
d_gene: TRBD2
v_gene: TRBV5-1
CDR3aa: ASSPDGAGGYEQY

j_gene: TRBJ2-7
d_gene: TRBD1
v_gene: TRBV9
CDR3aa: ASSPGQGAYEQY

j_gene: TRBJ1-2
d_gene: TRBD1
v_gene: TRBV18
CDR3aa: ASSTGGNYGYT

j_gene: TRBJ2-1
d_gene: -
v_gene: TRBV15
CDR3aa: ATSRDLGGAPLEQF

j_gene: TRBJ2-5
d_gene: TRBD2
v_gene: TRBV5-1
CDR3aa: ASSFGRGAKETQY

j_gene: TRBJ1-2
d_gene: -
v_gene: TRBV7-9
CDR3aa: ASSSQLGYGYT

j_gene: TRBJ1-2
d_gene: -
v_gene: TRBV10-3
CDR3aa: AISDKGNYGYT

j_gene: TRBJ2-5
d_gene: -
v_gene: TRBV19
CDR3aa: ASSIDGNPGTQY

j_gene: TRBJ1-4
d_gene: -
v_gene: TRBV19
CDR3aa: ASSITEGVNEKLF

j_gene: TRBJ2-7
d_gene: -
v_gene: TRBV5-1
CDR3aa: ASSPHDVDRAYEQY

j_gene: TRBJ1-1
d_gene: TRBD1
v_gene: TRBV5-5
CDR3aa: ASSREGTEVAEAF

j_gene: TRBJ2-1
d_gene: TRBD2
v_gene: TRBV12-3/TRBV12-4
CDR3aa: ASSPTSHEQF

j_gene: TRBJ2-2
d_gene: TRBD2
v_gene: TRBV7-2
CDR3aa: ASSSPGGGRAVELF

j_gene: TRBJ2-1
d_gene: TRBD2
v_gene: TRBV7-3
CDR3aa: ASSLTGVAGYNEQF

j_gene: TRBJ1-5
d_gene: -
v_gene: TRBV4-2
CDR3aa: ASSQGPGGQRPQH

j_gene: TRBJ1-2
d_gene: -
v_gene: TRBV6-6
CDR3aa: ASTRTHTNYGYT